A selection of T cell receptor beta chains follows, all from one sample in a study of control samples from healthy donors and cancer patients. The data were produced by immunoSEQ multiplex PCR, yet TCRdb's version contains in-frame clones alone and is incomplete. The sample includes about 140,000 clones, approximately 94% of them seen just once. The sample was blood. The receptor source for this set is a man aged 40-50 years in good health. Each CDR3 is given with its conserved first and last residue. The D gene is left open where the match is weak. Clone sizes are given selectively: once, few, many, or a class where the clone is expanded.

v_call,clone_size,d_call,j_call,cdr3_aa,cdr3_nt
TRBV7-8,.,TRBD1,TRBJ1-2,CASSFRQGAPVHYGYTF,TGTGCCAGCAGCTTCCGACAGGGGGCCCCTGTACACTATGGCTACACCTTC
TRBV4-2,.,.,TRBJ2-1,CASSRDERDSLNEQFF,TGTGCCAGCAGCCGGGACGAAAGAGACAGCCTGAATGAGCAGTTCTTC
TRBV10-1,.,.,TRBJ2-1,CASSASSSYNEQFF,TGCGCCAGCAGTGCCAGCAGCTCCTACAATGAGCAGTTCTTC
TRBV27,.,.,TRBJ1-2,CASSPLGETAYGYTF,TGTGCCAGCAGCCCTCTGGGGGAAACGGCCTATGGCTACACCTTC
TRBV7-9,.,.,TRBJ1-5,CASQKGGEQNQPQHF,TGTGCCAGTCAGAAGGGGGGCGAACAGAATCAGCCCCAGCATTTT
TRBV2,.,.,TRBJ2-7,CASSPGTLHYEQYF,TGTGCCAGCAGCCCCGGGACACTTCACTACGAGCAGTACTTC
TRBV4-1,.,TRBD2,TRBJ2-3,CASSRPGGRETDTQYF,TGCGCCAGCAGCCGCCCGGGGGGGAGGGAGACAGATACGCAGTATTTT
TRBV19,.,TRBD1,TRBJ1-2,CASALLGTGGDNYGYTF,TGTGCCAGTGCATTACTCGGGACAGGGGGCGATAACTATGGCTACACCTTC
TRBV5-6,.,.,TRBJ1-5,CASSLDATSNQPQHF,TGTGCCAGCAGCTTGGATGCCACCAGCAATCAGCCCCAGCATTTT
TRBV9,.,.,TRBJ2-3,CASSVALTGPYF,TGTGCCAGCAGCGTAGCTCTCACCGGCCCGTATTTT
TRBV21-1,.,.,TRBJ1-5,CASSKTGTATNQPQHF,TGTGCCAGCAGCAAAACCGGGACAGCGACCAATCAGCCCCAGCATTTT
TRBV5-6,.,.,TRBJ1-2,CASSFDWGGGYTF,TGTGCCAGCAGTTTTGACTGGGGAGGAGGCTACACCTTC
TRBV5-1,.,.,TRBJ2-7,CASSPGTVSYEQYF,TGCGCCAGCAGCCCCGGGACGGTCTCCTACGAGCAGTACTTC
TRBV6-5,.,TRBD2,TRBJ2-1,CASSSVAGGQGNEQFF,TGTGCCAGCAGTTCGGTAGCGGGGGGGCAAGGAAATGAGCAGTTCTTC
TRBV27,.,.,TRBJ1-2,CASSLRGTNYGYTF,TGTGCCAGCAGTTTAAGGGGCACGAACTATGGCTACACCTTC
TRBV4-1,.,.,TRBJ2-1,CASSQEGALSYNEQFF,TGCGCCAGCAGCCAAGAAGGGGCTCTTTCCTACAATGAGCAGTTCTTC
TRBV5-5,.,TRBD1,TRBJ1-4,CASSLRQGAGKLFF,TGTGCCAGCAGCCTGCGACAGGGGGCGGGAAAACTGTTTTTT
TRBV19,.,.,TRBJ1-1,CASSIGRVTEAFF,TGTGCCAGTAGTATAGGACGGGTCACTGAAGCTTTCTTT
TRBV6-5,.,TRBD2,TRBJ2-3,CASTATSGSTDTQYF,TGTGCCAGCACTGCCACTAGCGGGAGTACAGATACGCAGTATTTT
TRBV10-3,.,.,TRBJ2-5,CAISPLGETQYF,TGTGCCATCAGCCCCCTCGGAGAGACCCAGTACTTC
TRBV4-2,.,.,TRBJ2-1,CASSQDPGEQFF,TGTGCCAGCAGCCAAGATCCAGGTGAGCAGTTCTTC
TRBV10-3,once,.,TRBJ2-2,CAISGTARDSGELFF,TGTGCCATCAGTGGGACAGCAAGGGATTCCGGGGAGCTGTTTTTT
TRBV16,.,TRBD1,TRBJ1-5,CASSPLWDRENQPQHF,TGTGCCAGCAGCCCCCTGTGGGACAGGGAAAATCAGCCCCAGCATTTT
TRBV7-8,.,.,TRBJ1-5,CASSPEIQSNQPQHF,TGTGCCAGCAGCCCGGAAATCCAAAGCAATCAGCCCCAGCATTTT
TRBV2,once,.,TRBJ1-2,CASTLPGSYYGYTF,TGTGCCAGCACCCTTCCCGGGAGCTACTATGGCTACACCTTC
TRBV5-4,.,.,TRBJ2-4,CASSVKTANTKNIQYF,TGTGCCAGCAGCGTGAAGACAGCTAACACTAAAAACATTCAGTACTTC
TRBV6-5,.,.,TRBJ1-6,CASSTVGVGSPLHF,TGTGCCAGCTCCACCGTAGGAGTTGGTTCACCCCTCCACTTT
TRBV6-5,.,TRBD1,TRBJ2-7,CASSRDRKYEQYF,TGTGCCAGCAGCCGGGACAGGAAATACGAGCAGTACTTC
TRBV5-1,.,.,TRBJ2-1,CASSFWDNEQFF,TGCGCCAGCAGCTTTTGGGACAATGAGCAGTTCTTC
TRBV24-1,.,.,TRBJ1-2,CATSEQGPYGYTF,TGTGCCACCAGTGAGCAGGGACCGTATGGCTACACCTTC
TRBV6-5,.,.,TRBJ1-4,CASSSLRAANEKLFF,TGTGCCAGCAGTTCGCTCAGGGCTGCTAATGAAAAACTGTTTTTT
TRBV9,.,.,TRBJ1-2,CASSVASAGSLYGYTF,TGTGCCAGCAGCGTAGCTTCCGCGGGGAGCCTGTATGGCTACACCTTC
TRBV7-9,.,TRBD1,TRBJ1-5,CASSRGGQGSQPQHF,TGTGCCAGCAGCCGGGGGGGACAGGGGAGTCAGCCCCAGCATTTT
TRBV14,.,TRBD2,TRBJ2-7,CASKLSGGYEQYF,TGTGCCAGTAAACTTAGCGGGGGCTACGAGCAGTACTTC
TRBV6-5,.,.,TRBJ1-5,CASLQVINQPQHF,TGTGCCAGCCTCCAGGTGATCAATCAGCCCCAGCATTTT
TRBV18,.,.,TRBJ1-4,CASSPAFQGTDEKLFF,TGTGCCAGCTCACCTGCTTTCCAGGGGACGGATGAAAAACTGTTTTTT
TRBV24-1,once,.,TRBJ1-3,CATSDSGNTIYF,TGTGCCACCAGTGATTCGGGAAACACCATATATTTT
TRBV7-2,.,.,TRBJ1-2,CASSLELFLTNYGYTF,TGTGCCAGCAGCTTAGAGCTTTTTCTTACTAACTATGGCTACACCTTC
TRBV2,.,.,TRBJ1-2,CASSEAIGGYTF,TGTGCCAGCAGTGAAGCAATTGGAGGCTACACCTTC
TRBV6-5,.,TRBD2,TRBJ2-2,CASSYLPAGGPGELFF,TGTGCCAGCAGTTACTTGCCAGCGGGAGGCCCCGGGGAGCTGTTTTTT
TRBV12-3/TRBV12-4,.,.,TRBJ2-1,CASSYRVEGEQFF,TGTGCCAGCAGCTACAGGGTTGAGGGTGAGCAGTTCTTC
TRBV10-3,.,.,TRBJ2-5,CAISDSETQYF,TGTGCCATCAGTGATTCAGAGACCCAGTACTTC
TRBV4-2,once,.,TRBJ1-6,CASSQVGGGDYNSPLHF,TGTGCCAGCAGCCAAGTAGGAGGGGGGGACTATAATTCACCCCTCCACTTT
TRBV7-8,.,.,TRBJ2-5,CASSRRHGETQYF,TGTGCCAGCAGCCGCCGACACGGCGAGACCCAGTACTTC
TRBV7-3,.,.,TRBJ2-7,CASSFAQPNTWEYF,TGTGCCAGCAGCTTCGCTCAGCCGAATACGTGGGAGTACTTC
TRBV28,.,.,TRBJ2-7,CASSRFLRYEQYF,TGTGCCAGCAGTCGGTTTCTCCGGTACGAGCAGTACTTC
TRBV4-1,.,TRBD1,TRBJ2-5,CASSLPGTGGETQYF,TGCGCCAGCAGCCTACCCGGGACAGGGGGAGAGACCCAGTACTTC
TRBV30,.,.,TRBJ1-2,CAWSQGSSYYGYTF,TGTGCCTGGAGTCAGGGGTCCTCTTACTATGGCTACACCTTC
TRBV14,once,TRBD2,TRBJ2-1,CASSPGLAGGPLPRLNEQFF,TGTGCCAGCAGCCCGGGACTAGCGGGAGGGCCACTCCCTCGTTTGAATGAGCAGTTCTTC
TRBV11-1,.,TRBD1,TRBJ1-6,CASSPRDRVNSPLHF,TGTGCCAGCAGCCCCCGGGACAGGGTTAACTCACCCCTCCACTTT
TRBV28,.,TRBD2,TRBJ2-7,CASRPSGNSYEQYF,TGTGCCAGCAGACCCAGCGGGAACTCCTACGAGCAGTACTTC
TRBV13,.,TRBD1,TRBJ2-1,CASSLAGQGNEQFF,TGTGCCAGCAGCTTAGCGGGACAGGGGAATGAGCAGTTCTTC
TRBV3-1/TRBV3-2,.,.,TRBJ2-7,CASIRGKASSYEQYF,TGTGCCAGCATCCGGGGCAAAGCAAGCTCCTACGAGCAGTACTTC
TRBV19,few,.,TRBJ1-2,CASNRQGGVGYTF,TGTGCCAGTAATCGTCAGGGAGGGGTTGGCTACACCTTC
TRBV4-3,.,.,TRBJ1-1,CASSQGGSEAFF,TGCGCCAGCAGCCAGGGAGGGTCTGAAGCTTTCTTT
TRBV9,.,TRBD1,TRBJ1-3,CASSAGTGENTIYF,TGTGCCAGCAGCGCCGGGACAGGGGAAAACACCATATATTTT
TRBV4-2,.,.,TRBJ1-1,CASSQLSPLMGGTEAFF,TGTGCCAGCAGCCAACTATCCCCCTTAATGGGGGGGACTGAAGCTTTCTTT